This T cell receptor (beta chain) comes out of a study of T cells after yellow fever vaccination. On the study more broadly: Some fractions had low cell numbers, and these were prepared with SMART-Seq v4 Ultra Low Input.

The CDR3 covers 10 residues. The ends were cut back, 8 bases at V and 7 bases at J, with 8 bases in the middle. Germline V gene data show CDR1 as SGHTA and CDR2 as FQGNSA. General observations from the study: At about 97% for CD4 and 70% to 90% for CD8, most primary-vaccination clones showed up again after the booster. Contamination of FACS-sorted repertoires by abundant clonotypes from the bulk population could occur.

In making TCR cDNA, 5'RACE template switching added a universal primer site and UMIs to it. TCRdb ran MiXCR on the 5' RACE reads and lists one entry per CDR3 protein. In the table there are around 100,000 distinct CDR3 sequences, around 8.6% of which are singletons. This clonotype was seen at least ten times. The antigen is unknown. The source is a man aged 30 to 39 who received the YFV17D yellow fever vaccine. The sample consisted of CD8+ T cells sorted from PBMCs, taken 45 days after the yellow fever booster vaccination. The chain is built from TRBV7-2 and TRBJ2-5; possible D gene TRBD2, 5 bases. The CDR3 region is CASGGGTQYF. CDR3 sequence (DNA): TGTGCCAGCGGAGGTGGGACCCAGTACTTC.